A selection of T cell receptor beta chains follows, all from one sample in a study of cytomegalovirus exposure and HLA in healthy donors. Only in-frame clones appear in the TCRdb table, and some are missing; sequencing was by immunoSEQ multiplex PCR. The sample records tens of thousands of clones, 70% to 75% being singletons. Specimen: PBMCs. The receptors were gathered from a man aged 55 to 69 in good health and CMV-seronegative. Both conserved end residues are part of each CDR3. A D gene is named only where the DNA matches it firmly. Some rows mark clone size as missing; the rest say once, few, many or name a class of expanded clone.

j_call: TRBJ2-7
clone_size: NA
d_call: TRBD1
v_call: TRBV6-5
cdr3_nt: TGTGCCAGCAGTCCGAGACAGGGGAAAGCCTACGAGCAGTACTTC
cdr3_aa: CASSPRQGKAYEQYF

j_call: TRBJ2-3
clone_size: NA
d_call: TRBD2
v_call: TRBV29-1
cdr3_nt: TGCAGCGGTGACCCCGCGGGGGGCGAGGCAGATACGCAGTATTTT
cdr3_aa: CSGDPAGGEADTQYF

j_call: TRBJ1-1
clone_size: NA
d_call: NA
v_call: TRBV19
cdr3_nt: TGTGCCAGTAGTATAAACAGCGGAGGGACTGAAGCTTTCTTT
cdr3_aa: CASSINSGGTEAFF

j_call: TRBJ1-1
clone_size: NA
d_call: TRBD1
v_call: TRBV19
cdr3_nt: TGTGCCAGTAGTACGGGGGGGACAGGGGGCGTTAACACTGAAGCTTTCTTT
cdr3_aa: CASSTGGTGGVNTEAFF

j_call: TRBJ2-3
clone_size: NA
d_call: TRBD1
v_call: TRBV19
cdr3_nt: TGTGCCAGTAGTATCCGCGGGACAGGGACGCAGTATTTT
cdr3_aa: CASSIRGTGTQYF

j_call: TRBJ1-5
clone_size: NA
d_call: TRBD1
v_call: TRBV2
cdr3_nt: TGTGCCAGCGGGGGATCAGGGGGCTATCTCAATCAGCCCCAGCATTTT
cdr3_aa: CASGGSGGYLNQPQHF

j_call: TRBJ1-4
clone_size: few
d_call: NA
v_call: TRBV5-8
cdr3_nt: TGTGCCAGCAGCCCCGGGAGTTTAACTAATGAAAAACTGTTTTTT
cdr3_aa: CASSPGSLTNEKLFF

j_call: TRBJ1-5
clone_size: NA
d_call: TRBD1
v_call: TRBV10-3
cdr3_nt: TGTGCCATCAGTGAGGGGGAACAGGGGTTCGGACAGCCCCAGCATTTT
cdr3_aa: CAISEGEQGFGQPQHF

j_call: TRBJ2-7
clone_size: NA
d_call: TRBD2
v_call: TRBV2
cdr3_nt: TGTGCCAGCACCCTAGGGCTAGCGGGCTACGAGCAGTACTTC
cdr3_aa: CASTLGLAGYEQYF

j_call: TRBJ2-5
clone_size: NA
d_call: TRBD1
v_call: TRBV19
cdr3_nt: TGTGCCAGTAGTTTAAACAGGGGAGAGACCCAGTACTTC
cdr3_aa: CASSLNRGETQYF

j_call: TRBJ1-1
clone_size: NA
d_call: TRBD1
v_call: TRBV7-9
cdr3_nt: TGTGCCAGCAGCATAGGACAGGCCCCTAACACTGAAGCTTTCTTT
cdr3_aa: CASSIGQAPNTEAFF

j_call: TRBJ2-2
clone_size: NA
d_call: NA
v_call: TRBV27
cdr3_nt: TGTGCCAGCAGCCCGGGACACGGAGAGCTGTTTTTT
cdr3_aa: CASSPGHGELFF

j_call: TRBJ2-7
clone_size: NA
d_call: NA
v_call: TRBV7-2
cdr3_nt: TGTGCCAGCAGCTTAGCAGGGGAAGCGCAGTACTTC
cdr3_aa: CASSLAGEAQYF

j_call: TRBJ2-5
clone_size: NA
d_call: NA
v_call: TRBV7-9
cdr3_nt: TGTGCCAGCAGCAACTCAGGGGAGACCCAGTACTTC
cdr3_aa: CASSNSGETQYF

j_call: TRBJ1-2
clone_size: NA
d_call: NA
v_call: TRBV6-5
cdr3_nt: TGTGCCAGCTGCCCGGGAGGCATTAACTATGGCTACACCTTC
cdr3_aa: CASCPGGINYGYTF

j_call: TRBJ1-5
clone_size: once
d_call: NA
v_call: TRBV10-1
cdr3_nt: TGCGCCAGCAGTGACGGGGGAAGCAATCAGCCCCAGCATTTT
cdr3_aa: CASSDGGSNQPQHF

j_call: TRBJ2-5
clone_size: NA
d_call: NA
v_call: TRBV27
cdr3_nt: TGTGCCAGCAGTTCCACAGGGCTACAAGAGACCCAGTACTTC
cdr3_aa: CASSSTGLQETQYF

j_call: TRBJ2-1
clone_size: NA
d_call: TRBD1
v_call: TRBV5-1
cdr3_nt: TGCGCCAGCAGCACCGCCACAGGGGCCTACAATGAGCAGTTCTTC
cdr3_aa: CASSTATGAYNEQFF

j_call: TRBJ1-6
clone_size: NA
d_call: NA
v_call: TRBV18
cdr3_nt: TGTGCCAGCTCACCAAGGGCAGGGGCCGGGGACTATAATTCACCCCTCCACTTT
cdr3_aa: CASSPRAGAGDYNSPLHF

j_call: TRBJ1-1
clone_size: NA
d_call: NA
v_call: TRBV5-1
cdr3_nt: TGCGCCAGCAGCTTGTTGGCAGAGAACACTGAAGCTTTCTTT
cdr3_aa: CASSLLAENTEAFF

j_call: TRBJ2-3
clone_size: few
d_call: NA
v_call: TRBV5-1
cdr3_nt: TGCGCCAGCAGCTTGGAGGGACACATGAGCACAGATACGCAGTATTTT
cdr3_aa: CASSLEGHMSTDTQYF

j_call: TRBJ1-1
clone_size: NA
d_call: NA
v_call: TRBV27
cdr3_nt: TGTGCCAGCAGCCTAGCAGGTGGGGCTGAAGCTTTCTTT
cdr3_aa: CASSLAGGAEAFF

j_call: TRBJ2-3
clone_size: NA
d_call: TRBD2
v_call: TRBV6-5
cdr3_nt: TGTGCCAGCAGTTACCTAGCGGGCACAGATACGCAGTATTTT
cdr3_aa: CASSYLAGTDTQYF

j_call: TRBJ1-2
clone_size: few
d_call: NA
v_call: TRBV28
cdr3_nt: TGTGCCAGCAAGGGGCGGCTGAACTATGGCTACACCTTC
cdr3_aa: CASKGRLNYGYTF

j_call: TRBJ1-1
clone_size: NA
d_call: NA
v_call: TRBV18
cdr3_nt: TGTGCCAGCTCACCCCTACGGGCGGGGGAAACTGAAGCTTTCTTT
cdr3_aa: CASSPLRAGETEAFF

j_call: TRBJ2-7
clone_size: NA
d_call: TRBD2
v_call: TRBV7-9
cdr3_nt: TGTGCCAGCAGCCTCATTCGGGAGGCTTTGCCCTACGAGCAGTACTTC
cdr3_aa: CASSLIREALPYEQYF

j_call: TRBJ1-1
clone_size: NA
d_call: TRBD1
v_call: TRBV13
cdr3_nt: TGTGCCAGCAGCCCGGGGACAGGGTACACTGAAGCTTTCTTT
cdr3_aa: CASSPGTGYTEAFF

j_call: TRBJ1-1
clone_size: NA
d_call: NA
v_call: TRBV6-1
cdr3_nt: TGTGCCAGCAGCCCCTCGGACAGAAATGAAGCTTTCTTT
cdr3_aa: CASSPSDRNEAFF

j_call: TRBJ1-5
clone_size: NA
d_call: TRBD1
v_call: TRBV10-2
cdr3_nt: TGCGCCAGCATGACAGGGTACGGTCAGCCCCAGCATTTT
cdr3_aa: CASMTGYGQPQHF

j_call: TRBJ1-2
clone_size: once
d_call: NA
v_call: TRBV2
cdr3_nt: TGTGCCAGCAGTGACAAGCGGTATGGCTACACCTTC
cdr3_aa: CASSDKRYGYTF

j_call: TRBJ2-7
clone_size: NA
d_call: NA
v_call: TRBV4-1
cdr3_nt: TGCGCCAGCAGCCAAGGAGTTGGGCAGGGTCGGCACGAGCAGTACTTC
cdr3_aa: CASSQGVGQGRHEQYF

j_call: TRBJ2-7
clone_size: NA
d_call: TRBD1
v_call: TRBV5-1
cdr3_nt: TGCGCCAGCAGCCACCCGACAGGGTTGGACGAGCAGTACTTC
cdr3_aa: CASSHPTGLDEQYF

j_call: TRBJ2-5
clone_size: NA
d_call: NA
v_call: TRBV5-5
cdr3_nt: TGTGCCAGCAGCTTGGGAGGGATGGAGACCCAGTACTTC
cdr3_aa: CASSLGGMETQYF

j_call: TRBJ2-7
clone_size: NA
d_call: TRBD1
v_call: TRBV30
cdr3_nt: TGTGCCTGGAGTGTCGACAGGGGGGCCTACGAGCAGTACTTC
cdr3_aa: CAWSVDRGAYEQYF

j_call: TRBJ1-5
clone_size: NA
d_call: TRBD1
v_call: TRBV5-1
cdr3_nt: TGCGCCAGCAGCCGGGACAGGGGTGGTCAGCCCCAGCATTTT
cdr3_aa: CASSRDRGGQPQHF

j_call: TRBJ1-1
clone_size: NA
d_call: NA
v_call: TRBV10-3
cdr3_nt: TGTGCCGTCAGTCCAGGGGCACGGGGCACTGAAGCTTTCTTT
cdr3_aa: CAVSPGARGTEAFF

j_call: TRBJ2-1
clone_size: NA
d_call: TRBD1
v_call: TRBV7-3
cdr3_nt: TGTGCCAGCAGCCAAGAGAGGCGGGACAGGGGCAATGAGCAGTTCTTC
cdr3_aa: CASSQERRDRGNEQFF

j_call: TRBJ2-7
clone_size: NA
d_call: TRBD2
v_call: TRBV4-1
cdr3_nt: TGCGCCAGCAGCCGGGATCTAGCGGGGGTCTCCTACGAGCAGTACTTC
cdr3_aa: CASSRDLAGVSYEQYF

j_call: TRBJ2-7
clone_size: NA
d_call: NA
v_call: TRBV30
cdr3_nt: TGTGCCTGGGAAAGGGGGGGCCTCTCCTACGAGCAGTACTTC
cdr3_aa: CAWERGGLSYEQYF

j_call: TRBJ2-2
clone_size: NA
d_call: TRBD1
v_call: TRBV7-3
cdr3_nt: TGTGCCAGCAGCTCGGGACAGATCACCGGGGAGCTGTTTTTT
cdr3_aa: CASSSGQITGELFF

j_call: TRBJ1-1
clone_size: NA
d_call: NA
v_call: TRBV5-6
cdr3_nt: TGTGCCAGCAGCTTGTGGGCGGAGGAGCACACTGAAGCTTTCTTT
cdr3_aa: CASSLWAEEHTEAFF